This TCR beta chain was identified during a study of OX40 agonist ivuxolimab in advanced cancers. Study-level information: Patients were roughly 81% male with ages about 23 to 79, mean around 61. Three dose-escalation patients had partial responses: one with hepatocellular carcinoma and two with cutaneous melanoma.

Patients with a history of autoimmune disease or on systemic immunosuppression were excluded. In germline, CDR1 is LNHDA, CDR2 SQIVND (reference sequence). The CDR3 has 18 residues. The V and J ends lost 2 bases and 0 bases, in that order; junction bases with no gene match: 6. Only in-frame clones appear in the TCRdb table, and some are missing; sequencing was by immunoSEQ multiplex PCR. Of under 90,000 clones in the sample, 80% to 95% were seen once. Sequenced material: CD4+ or CD8+ T cells sorted from blood, taken in a trial of the OX40 agonist ivuxolimab. V gene TRBV19 combines with J gene TRBJ2-5; 13 bases fit TRBD2. This receptor was taken from an adult with an advanced solid tumor such as melanoma, head and neck, liver or kidney cancer. In DNA form, the CDR3 reads TGTGCCAGTAGTATAACTAGCGGGAGGGCCTCTTACCAAGAGACCCAGTACTTC. Protein sequence: CASSITSGRASYQETQYF.